The 10 T cell receptor beta chains listed next were all sequenced from one sample in a study of blood T cell repertoires in COVID-19. The method was immunoSEQ multiplex PCR; TCRdb's version includes in-frame clones alone and lacks a portion of them. The data hold roughly 150,000 clones, with around 86% observed a single time. The sequenced sample was peripheral blood. All receptors come from a human donor in a cohort sampled during active COVID-19.

The J gene is TRBJ1-2, the V gene TRBV18, with 8 positions matching TRBD1. V lost 6 bases, J lost 3 bases, and 9 bases stayed unmatched. Per the germline V gene, CDR1 is KGHSH and CDR2 is LQKENI. The length of the CDR3 is 15 residues. This CDR3 reads CASSPLDREDYGYTF. CDR3 nucleotides: TGTGCCAGCTCGCCTCTGGACAGGGAGGACTATGGCTACACCTTC. The variable domain in full, completed from reference TRBV18 and TRBJ1-2, reads NAGVMQNPRHLVRRRGQEARLRCSPMKGHSHVYWYRQLPEEGLKFMVYLQKENIIDESGMPKERFSAEFPKEGPSILRIQQVVRGDSAAYFCASSPLDREDYGYTFGSGTRLTVV.

The chain combines TRBV28 with TRBJ1-1; D possibly corresponds to TRBD1 (5 bases). In germline, CDR1 is MDHEN, CDR2 SYDVKM. This CDR3 is 15 amino acids long. V lost 4 bases, J lost 0 bases, and 12 bases lay in between. The CDR3 reads CASSSTGLLNTEAFF. The DNA for the CDR3 is TGTGCCAGCAGTTCTACGGGACTCCTGAACACTGAAGCTTTCTTT.

The chain carries TRBV2 and TRBJ1-3; TRBD1 agrees at 10 bases. The V and J ends lost 2 bases and 0 bases, in that order; junction bases with no gene match: 4. The CDR3 has 17 amino acids. Germline CDR1 is SNHLY and CDR2 is FYNNEI. CDR3 amino acids: CASSEPWTGGSGNTIYF. The CDR3 DNA sequence: TGTGCCAGCAGTGAACCTTGGACAGGGGGCTCTGGAAACACCATATATTTT.

The V and J genes are TRBV27 and TRBJ2-1; a weak D match, TRBD2 (5 bases). The CDR3 contains 16 residues. Germline loops: CDR1 MNHEY, CDR2 SMNVEV (reference sequence). Trimming removed 0 bases at V and 7 bases at J, with 16 bases between. The CDR3 spells CASSLSGILGKNEQFF. CDR3 sequence (DNA): TGTGCCAGCAGTTTATCGGGAATTCTCGGGAAGAATGAGCAGTTCTTC.

The chain links TRBV6-5 to TRBJ2-3, with D perhaps TRBD1 (5 bases). Germline CDR1 and CDR2: MNHEY and SVGAGI. The CDR3 spans 14 residues. Trimming took off 7 bases at V and 1 base at J, with 12 bases between the two ends. The DNA for the CDR3 is TGTGCCAGCAACCTGGGGCGAGGCACAGATACGCAGTATTTT. This codes for CASNLGRGTDTQYF.

This clone was recorded only once. The rearrangement uses TRBV6-5 and TRBJ1-2, with D possibly being TRBD1 (5 bases). V was pared by 0 bases and J by 9 bases, with 17 bases between. This CDR3 is built from 15 residues. Germline assignment: CDR1 MNHEY and CDR2 SVGAGI. The CDR3 region has the DNA TGTGCCAGCAGTTACTCGGTTGGGGCAGGCGTTAGCTACACCTTC. Protein: CASSYSVGAGVSYTF.

The rearrangement uses TRBV7-9 and TRBJ1-3; maybe TRBD1 (6 bases). Per germline, CDR1 SEHNR and CDR2 FQNEAQ (reference sequence). The V end was cut by 0 bases, the J end by 2 bases, with 11 bases between. The length of the CDR3 is 16 residues. CDR3 DNA: TGTGCCAGCAGCTTAGCTTTACAGGGAACTGGAAACACCATATATTTT. This sequence encodes CASSLALQGTGNTIYF.

V usage is TRBV5-6 and J usage is TRBJ2-5, with TRBD2 as a possible D gene (6 bases). With 3 bases removed from V and 4 bases from J, the gap between germline ends came to 13 bases. Germline V gene sequence: CDR1 SGHDT, CDR2 YYEEEE. The CDR3 runs 14 residues. CDR3 nucleotides: TGTGCCAGCAGCTCCGGGGGATCATTAGAGACCCAGTACTTC. This encodes CASSSGGSLETQYF.

The V call is TRBV30, the J call TRBJ1-3; TRBD1 matches at 9 bases. The CDR3 covers 15 residues. V was clipped by 3 bases and J by 6 bases; unmatched bases: 9. Germline-derived CDR1 and CDR2 are GTSNPN and SVGIG (reference sequence). This CDR3 reads CAWRAGQGRPNTIYF. The CDR3 DNA sequence: TGTGCCTGGAGAGCTGGACAGGGGAGACCAAACACCATATATTTT.

The CDR3 DNA reads as TGTGCCAGCAGCCCACACCTAGAAATCGCAGATACGCAGTATTTT. Amino acid sequence: CASSPHLEIADTQYF. V and J are TRBV9 and TRBJ2-3, with D uncertain. V lost 4 bases to trimming and J lost 4 bases, with 16 bases between them. The CDR3 sequence is 15 residues long. Germline V gene lookup returns CDR1 SGDLS and CDR2 YYNGEE.